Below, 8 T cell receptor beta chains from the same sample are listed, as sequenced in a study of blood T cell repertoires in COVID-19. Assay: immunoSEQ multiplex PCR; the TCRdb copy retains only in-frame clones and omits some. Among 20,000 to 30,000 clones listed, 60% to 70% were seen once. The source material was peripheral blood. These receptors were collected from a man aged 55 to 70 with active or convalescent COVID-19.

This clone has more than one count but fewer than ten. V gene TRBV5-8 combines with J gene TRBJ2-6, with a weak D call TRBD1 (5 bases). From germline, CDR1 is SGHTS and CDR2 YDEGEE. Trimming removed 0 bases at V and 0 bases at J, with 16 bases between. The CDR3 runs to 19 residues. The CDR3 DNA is TGTGCCAGCAGCTTGGGGGGCTGGGGTTGGAACTCTGGGGCCAACGTCCTGACTTTC. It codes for CASSLGGWGWNSGANVLTF.

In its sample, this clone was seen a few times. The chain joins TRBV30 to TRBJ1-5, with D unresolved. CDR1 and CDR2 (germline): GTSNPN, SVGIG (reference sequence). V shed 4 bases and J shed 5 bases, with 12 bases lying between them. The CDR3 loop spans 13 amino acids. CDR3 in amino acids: CAWTTDNYQPQHF. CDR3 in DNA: TGTGCCTGGACCACTGACAATTATCAGCCCCAGCATTTT. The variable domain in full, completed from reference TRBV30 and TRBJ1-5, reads SQTIHQWPATLVQPVGSPLSLECTVEGTSNPNLYWYRQAAGRGLQLLFYSVGIGQISSEVPQNLSASRPQDRQFILSSKKLLLSDSGFYLCAWTTDNYQPQHFGDGTRLSIL.

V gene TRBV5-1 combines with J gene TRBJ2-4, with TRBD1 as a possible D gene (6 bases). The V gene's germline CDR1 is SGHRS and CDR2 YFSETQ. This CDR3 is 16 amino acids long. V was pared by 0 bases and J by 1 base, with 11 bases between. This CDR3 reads CASSLVGGAAKNIQYF. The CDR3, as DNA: TGCGCCAGCAGCTTGGTAGGGGGTGCGGCCAAAAACATTCAGTACTTC.

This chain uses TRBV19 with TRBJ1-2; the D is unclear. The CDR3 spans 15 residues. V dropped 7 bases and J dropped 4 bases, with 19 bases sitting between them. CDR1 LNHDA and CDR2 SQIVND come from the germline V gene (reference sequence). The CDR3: CASKIEEASFYGYTF. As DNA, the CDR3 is TGTGCCAGTAAAATTGAGGAGGCCTCCTTCTATGGCTACACCTTC.

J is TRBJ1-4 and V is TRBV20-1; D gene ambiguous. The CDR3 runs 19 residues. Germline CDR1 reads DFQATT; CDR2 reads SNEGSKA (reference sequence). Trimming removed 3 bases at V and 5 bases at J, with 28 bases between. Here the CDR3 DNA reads TGCAGTGCTAGTACACTGGCGGGATCGCAACTAATTGCGAATGAAAAACTGTTTTTT. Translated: CSASTLAGSQLIANEKLFF.

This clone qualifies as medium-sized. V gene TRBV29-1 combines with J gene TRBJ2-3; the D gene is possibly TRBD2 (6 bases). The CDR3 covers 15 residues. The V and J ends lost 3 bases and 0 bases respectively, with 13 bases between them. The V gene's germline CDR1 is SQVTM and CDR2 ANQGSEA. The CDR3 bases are TGCAGCGTTGAGGGGCTAGCGCAAAGCACAGATACGCAGTATTTT. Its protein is CSVEGLAQSTDTQYF.

The CDR3 DNA follows: TGTGCCAGCAGCCCCGACCCTCAGAGGGGCTACACCTTC. Protein sequence: CASSPDPQRGYTF. This sequence joins TRBV5-4 and TRBJ1-2; D is unclear. The CDR3 loop spans 13 amino acids. Germline V gene data show CDR1 as SGHNT and CDR2 as YYREEE (reference sequence). The V end lost 4 bases, the J end lost 8 bases, and 15 bases lay between the germline ends. Full variable domain (rest looked up from reference TRBV5-4 and TRBJ1-2): ETGVTQSPTHLIKTRGQQVTLRCSSQSGHNTVSWYQQALGQGPQFIFQYYREEENGRGNFPPRFSGLQFPNYSSELNVNALELDDSALYLCASSPDPQRGYTFGSGTRLTVV.

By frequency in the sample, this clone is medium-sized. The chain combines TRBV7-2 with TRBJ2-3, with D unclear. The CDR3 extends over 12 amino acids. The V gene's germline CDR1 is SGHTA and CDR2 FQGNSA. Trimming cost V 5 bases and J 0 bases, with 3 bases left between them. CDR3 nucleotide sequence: TGTGCCAGCAGCCTTAGCACAGATACGCAGTATTTT. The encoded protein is CASSLSTDTQYF. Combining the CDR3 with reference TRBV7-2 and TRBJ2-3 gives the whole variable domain GAGVSQSPSNKVTEKGKDVELRCDPISGHTALYWYRQSLGQGLEFLIYFQGNSAPDKSGLPSDRFSAERTGGSVSTLTIQRTQQEDSAVYLCASSLSTDTQYFGPGTRLTVL.